The 21 T cell receptor beta chains below all came from one sample that was sequenced in a study of T cells in women clearing cervical HPV infection. Profiled with immunoSEQ multiplex PCR; TCRdb holds only in-frame clones, not every one. The sample yields some 40,000 clones, of which the top ten take up around 5%. Sequencing was done on a sample of blood buffy coat. All receptors derive from a woman aged 18-70 years with a cervical HPV16 infection that either progressed to CIN3+ or cleared (not recorded which).

Of note for this clone: The sequence runs out 3 residues before the end of the CDR3; the remainder is reconstructed from the germline J gene. This chain connects TRBV5-4 to TRBJ2-1, with 14 bases lining up with TRBD2. The length of the CDR3 is 16 residues. CDR1 is SGHNT and CDR2 is YYREEE in the germline V gene (reference sequence). Trimming removed 3 bases from V and 6 bases from J; junction bases left unmatched: 5. The sequenced part of the CDR3 DNA is TGTGCCAGCAGCTCCCTGACTAGCGGGGGGGGCAATGAG. Its protein product is CASSSLTSGGGNE. The full CDR3 reads CASSSLTSGGGNEQFF.

Of note for this clone: The missing CDR3 end, 3 residues past where the read stops, is filled in from the germline J gene. The chain carries TRBV2 and TRBJ2-3, with 7 bases matching TRBD1. J lost 4 bases, V lost 5 bases, and 9 bases had no gene match. Per the germline V gene, CDR1 is SNHLY and CDR2 is FYNNEI. The CDR3 has 15 amino acids. The CDR3 spells CASSSPDRQPDTQYF. CDR3 DNA, as far as it was read: TGTGCCAGCAGTTCACCGGACAGGCAGCCAGATACG.

Turning to this clone: Read data end 3 residues before the CDR3 end; the end is taken from the germline J gene. V and J are TRBV5-6 and TRBJ2-5; unclear D gene. This CDR3 contains 15 residues. Germline loops: CDR1 SGHDT, CDR2 YYEEEE. Between the trimmed V and J ends, which lost 2 bases and 2 bases, there was a span of 13 bases. The part of the CDR3 DNA that was read is TGTGCCAGCAGCTTAGGCGGTATTCCACAAGAGACC. Translation gives CASSLGGIPQET. The full-length CDR3 reads as CASSLGGIPQETQYF.

To note about this clone: The read ends 3 residues early relative to the CDR3; the germline J gene fills the gap. The chain combines TRBV5-1 with TRBJ1-5; maybe TRBD1 (5 bases). Germline assignment: CDR1 SGHRS and CDR2 YFSETQ. Trimming pared 2 bases from V and 4 bases from J, leaving 13 bases between. The CDR3 loop spans 15 amino acids. The CDR3 protein is CASSFEGAGNQPQHF. The part of the CDR3 DNA that was read is TGCGCCAGCAGCTTCGAAGGGGCTGGAAATCAGCCC.

A word on this clone: The read ends 3 residues shy of where the CDR3 ends; the end is completed using the germline J gene. The chain carries TRBV19 and TRBJ2-3, with 10 positions matching TRBD2. The CDR3 covers 15 residues. The junction had 9 bases not matched to a gene; V was cut back by 7 bases and J by 5 bases. The germline gives CDR1 LNHDA, CDR2 SQIVND (reference sequence). CDR3 region: CASNRAGGRGDTQYF. Partial CDR3 DNA: TGTGCCAGTAATCGAGCGGGGGGGCGTGGAGATACG.

To note about this clone: The read is 3 residues too short to cover the CDR3 end, so that end is filled in from the germline J gene. The chain has TRBV12-3 or TRBV12-4 and TRBJ2-7; D ambiguous. The CDR3 is made up of 11 amino acids. V was pared by 3 bases and J by 2 bases, with 2 bases between. The CDR3 DNA, read in part, is TGTGCCAGCAGTTTCGCCTACGAG. Translating gives CASSFAYE. The full CDR3 protein reads CASSFAYEQYF.

This CDR3 is CASKLDTQYF. The sequenced CDR3 bases are TGTGCCAGCAAGCTAGATACG. This chain links TRBV2 with TRBJ2-3; D unresolved. Read sequence stops 3 residues before the CDR3 end, and the germline J gene provides the missing end. The ends were cut back, 7 bases at V and 5 bases at J, with 4 bases in the middle. The CDR3 loop spans 10 amino acids. Per germline, CDR1 SNHLY and CDR2 FYNNEI. Full variable domain (missing parts from reference TRBV2 and TRBJ2-3): EPEVTQTPSHQVTQMGQEVILRCVPISNHLYFYWYRQILGQKVEFLVSFYNNEISEKSEIFDDQFSVERPDGSNFTLKIRSTKLEDSAMYFCASKLDTQYFGPGTRLTVL.

The part of the CDR3 DNA that was read is TGTGCCAGCAGCTCCCCAGCAGGAGTCCCCTCCTACGAG. This encodes CASSSPAGVPSYE. The CDR3 as a whole reads CASSSPAGVPSYEQYF. This chain joins TRBV7-6 and TRBJ2-7, with unresolved D. The CDR3 extends 3 residues past the end of the read, so its final part is completed from the germline J gene. V was shortened by 4 bases and J by 0 bases, with 16 bases between the two germline ends. There are 16 residues in the CDR3. CDR1 is SGHVS, CDR2 FNYEAQ, per germline.

Turning to this clone: Coverage ceases 3 residues before the CDR3 finishes, and the germline J gene fills in the end. The chain has TRBV5-1 and TRBJ2-7, with TRBD1 matching 9 bases. Germline V gene sequence: CDR1 SGHRS, CDR2 YFSETQ. The trim removed 4 bases at V and 0 bases at J, leaving 14 bases unmatched. This CDR3 comprises 18 residues. The covered CDR3 bases are TGCGCCAGCAGCGTGTGGGCCTCGGGACAGGGACGCTCCTACGAG. Its protein is CASSVWASGQGRSYE. The whole CDR3 sequence reads CASSVWASGQGRSYEQYF. The full variable domain, its missing parts supplied by reference TRBV5-1 and TRBJ2-7, is KAGVTQTPRYLIKTRGQQVTLSCSPISGHRSVSWYQQTPGQGLQFLFEYFSETQRNKGNFPGRFSGRQFSNSRSEMNVSTLELGDSALYLCASSVWASGQGRSYEQYFGPGTRLTVT.

About this clone: The sequenced fragment ends 3 residues before the CDR3 boundary, so the rest is inferred from the germline J gene. The rearrangement uses TRBV9 and TRBJ2-5; 12 nucleotides match TRBD2. V shed 1 base and J 2 bases; nucleotides not matched to a gene: 3. The germline gives CDR1 SGDLS, CDR2 YYNGEE. This CDR3 is 16 amino acids long. CDR3: CASSVTSGGYQETQYF. CDR3 DNA, as far as it was read: TGTGCCAGCAGCGTAACTAGCGGGGGGTATCAAGAGACC.

Notes on this clone: The observed sequence ends 3 residues before the CDR3 terminus, with the missing tail filled in from the germline J gene. This chain links TRBV9 with TRBJ2-3; tentative D call: TRBD2 (5 bases). This CDR3 contains 15 residues. V was shortened by 4 bases and J by 5 bases, with 17 bases between the two germline ends. Germline values: CDR1 SGDLS, CDR2 YYNGEE. The DNA read from the CDR3 is TGTGCCAGCAGCAAGACTACCCCCAACGGAGATACG. It yields the protein CASSKTTPNGDT. The complete CDR3 reads CASSKTTPNGDTQYF.

A remark on this clone: The read ends 3 residues early relative to the CDR3; the germline J gene fills the gap. V usage is TRBV5-1 and J usage is TRBJ1-3; D is perhaps TRBD1 (5 bases). CDR3 length: 14 amino acids. Germline V lookup: CDR1 SGHRS, CDR2 YFSETQ. Deletions cut 0 bases from V and 9 bases from J, with 13 bases between. CDR3 in amino acids: CASSLDEGSGTIYF. The CDR3 DNA, read in part, is TGCGCCAGCAGCTTGGACGAGGGGTCCGGCACC. The variable domain in full, with the rest retrieved from reference TRBV5-1 and TRBJ1-3, is KAGVTQTPRYLIKTRGQQVTLSCSPISGHRSVSWYQQTPGQGLQFLFEYFSETQRNKGNFPGRFSGRQFSNSRSEMNVSTLELGDSALYLCASSLDEGSGTIYFGEGSWLTVV.

On this clone itself: The read falls 3 residues short of the CDR3 end, and the missing part is taken from the germline J gene. The chain uses TRBV6-1 and TRBJ1-2, with TRBD1 as a possible D gene (5 bases). The germline gives CDR1 MNHNS, CDR2 SASEGT. The CDR3 spans 13 residues. CDR3 protein: CASSEASGYGYTF. Partial CDR3 DNA: TGTGCCAGCAGTGAAGCGTCAGGGTACGGC.

On this clone: The CDR3 end lies 3 residues beyond the end of the read and is filled in from the germline J gene. The J gene is TRBJ1-2, the V gene TRBV3-1 (or the pseudogene TRBV3-2), with TRBD1 matching over 8 bases. The CDR3 totals 13 residues. J lost 4 bases, V lost 4 bases, and 2 bases had no gene match. Germline loops: CDR1 LGHDT, CDR2 YNNKEL (reference sequence). CDR3 DNA, as far as it was read: TGTGCCAGCAGCCTTGGACAGGGCTATGGC. It encodes CASSLGQGYG. From start to end, the CDR3 is CASSLGQGYGYTF.

Points on this clone: The sequenced fragment ends 3 residues before the CDR3 boundary, so the rest is inferred from the germline J gene. The chain combines TRBV5-6 with TRBJ2-3; D not resolved. The CDR3 is 13 residues long. CDR1 and CDR2 from the germline V gene are SGHDT and YYEEEE. The V end lost 0 bases, the J end lost 3 bases, and 5 bases lay between the germline ends. CDR3 amino acids: CASSLGRTDTQYF. The CDR3 bases that were read are TGTGCCAGCAGCTTGGGCAGGACAGATACG.

As concerns this clone: Sequencing ends 3 residues short of the CDR3 end; the germline J gene provides the rest. The chain couples TRBV14 to TRBJ1-4; maybe TRBD1 (5 bases). CDR1 and CDR2 from the germline V gene are SGHDN and FVKESK. The CDR3 is 14 amino acids. The ends were cut back, 5 bases at V and 8 bases at J, with 15 bases in the middle. The CDR3 bases that were read are TGTGCCAGCAGCTACTCTAGCGGGGGAGAAAAA. Translation gives CASSYSSGGEK. The entire CDR3 protein reads CASSYSSGGEKLFF.

Details on this clone: With the read ending 3 residues before the CDR3 end, the germline J gene is used to fill in that end. The V and J genes are TRBV6-1 and TRBJ1-1; 7 bases align to TRBD1. J was trimmed by 1 base and V by 4 bases; bases with no gene match: 9. CDR1 MNHNS and CDR2 SASEGT come from the germline V gene. The CDR3 is made up of 16 amino acids. The CDR3 region is CASSALWTGTNTEAFF. The part of the CDR3 DNA that was read is TGTGCCAGCAGTGCCCTATGGACAGGAACGAACACTGAA.

The part of the CDR3 DNA that was read is TGTGCCAGCTCACCAGGGCAGGGGAATTCACCC. The encoded protein is CASSPGQGNSP. The whole CDR3 is CASSPGQGNSPLHF. The chain is built from TRBV18 and TRBJ1-6; TRBD1 might be the D (6 bases). The read falls 3 residues short of the CDR3 end, and the missing part is taken from the germline J gene. This CDR3 has 14 residues. Deletions cut 2 bases from V and 7 bases from J, with 9 bases between. Germline V gene data show CDR1 as KGHSH and CDR2 as LQKENI.

In the case of this clone: The read ends 3 residues shy of where the CDR3 ends; the end is completed using the germline J gene. V usage is TRBV10-1 and J usage is TRBJ2-2; tentatively, D is TRBD1 (6 bases). CDR1 WNHNN and CDR2 SYGVQD come from the germline V gene (reference sequence). This CDR3 has 15 amino acids. V lost 6 bases and J 2 bases, leaving 13 bases between the germline ends. The CDR3 DNA, read in part, is TGCGCCAGCAGCCCTTTGGGGGCAAACACCGGGGAG. It encodes CASSPLGANTGE. The whole CDR3 reads CASSPLGANTGELFF.

This CDR3 reads CSAIGLVGGETQYF. The sequenced CDR3 bases are TGCAGTGCCATTGGACTAGTCGGGGGAGAGACC. This sequence joins TRBV20-1 and TRBJ2-5; 7 nucleotides agree with TRBD2. The read stops 3 residues short of the end of the CDR3; the missing end is completed from the germline J gene. After removal of 6 bases from V and 4 bases from J, the junction contained 11 bases not matched to a gene. This CDR3 is built from 14 residues. The germline V gene has CDR1 DFQATT and CDR2 SNEGSKA (reference sequence).

With respect to this clone: The CDR3 end lies 3 residues beyond the end of the read and is filled in from the germline J gene. The chain has TRBV20-1 and TRBJ2-7; tentatively, D is TRBD2 (7 bases). There are 14 residues in the CDR3. Trimming removed 0 bases from V and 3 bases from J, with 12 bases in between. CDR1 DFQATT and CDR2 SNEGSKA come from the germline V gene (reference sequence). The CDR3 loop reads CSARDLRGGYEQYF. The sequenced CDR3 bases are TGCAGTGCTAGAGATCTGAGGGGGGGCTACGAG.